These 32 T cell receptor beta chains were sequenced from one sample in a study of blood T cell repertoires in COVID-19. Only in-frame clones appear in the TCRdb table, and some are missing; sequencing was by immunoSEQ multiplex PCR. The sample carries roughly 250,000 clones, 82% recorded once. The sample consisted of peripheral blood. All receptors derive from a woman aged 80 or over with active or convalescent COVID-19.

The count of this clone is one. The chain employs TRBV2 and TRBJ2-6; D may be TRBD1 (5 bases). The CDR3 covers 16 residues. Trimming cost V 4 bases and J 2 bases, with 12 bases left between them. The V gene's germline CDR1 is SNHLY and CDR2 FYNNEI. The CDR3 DNA sequence: TGTGCCAGCAGTGGGTCAGGGATTGCTGGGGCCAACGTCCTGACTTTC. Translated, it gives CASSGSGIAGANVLTF. Full variable domain (outside the CDR3, taken from reference TRBV2 and TRBJ2-6): EPEVTQTPSHQVTQMGQEVILRCVPISNHLYFYWYRQILGQKVEFLVSFYNNEISEKSEIFDDQFSVERPDGSNFTLKIRSTKLEDSAMYFCASSGSGIAGANVLTFGAGSRLTVL.

The chain joins TRBV28 to TRBJ2-3; D perhaps matches TRBD2 (5 bases). Germline CDR1 and CDR2: MDHEN and SYDVKM. V was trimmed by 6 bases and J by 3 bases, leaving 13 bases between them. This CDR3 contains 14 residues. CDR3 nucleotides: TGTGCCAGCAGACCCGGACGGGAAACAGATACGCAGTATTTT. As protein: CASRPGRETDTQYF.

This chain connects TRBV28 to TRBJ1-4; TRBD1 agrees at 9 bases. The germline V gene encodes CDR1 MDHEN and CDR2 SYDVKM. The CDR3 has 14 residues. V lost 6 bases to trimming and J lost 7 bases; unmatched junction nucleotides: 6. The CDR3 region is CASRTGGPVEKLFF. The CDR3 bases are TGTGCCAGCAGGACAGGGGGGCCGGTTGAAAAACTGTTTTTT.

This sequence joins TRBV3-1 (or the pseudogene TRBV3-2) and TRBJ2-1; 9 bases align to TRBD1. Germline V gene lookup returns CDR1 LGHDT and CDR2 YNNKEL (reference sequence). V was clipped by 5 bases and J by 7 bases; unmatched bases: 9. The CDR3 spans 15 residues. This CDR3 is CASSAGTGTWNEQFF. In DNA, the CDR3 is TGTGCCAGCAGCGCAGGGACAGGGACCTGGAATGAGCAGTTCTTC.

The rearrangement joins TRBV30 to TRBJ1-2; the D is unclear. The CDR3 contains 11 residues. The germline V gene has CDR1 GTSNPN and CDR2 SVGIG (reference sequence). The V and J ends lost 7 bases and 0 bases respectively, with 6 bases between them. CDR3 DNA sequence: TGTGCCTACGGGGCTAACTATGGCTACACCTTC. Amino acid sequence: CAYGANYGYTF.

Here the CDR3 reads CASSPQSNYGYTF. CDR3 DNA sequence: TGCGCCAGCAGCCCACAGAGTAACTATGGCTACACCTTC. The chain combines TRBV10-1 with TRBJ1-2; the D is unclear. Germline assignment: CDR1 WNHNN and CDR2 SYGVQD (reference sequence). The germline V and J ends were trimmed by 6 bases and 1 base, with 9 bases remaining between them. The CDR3 length is 13 residues.

This chain joins TRBV28 and TRBJ1-2; the D gene is possibly TRBD1 (6 bases). Germline-derived CDR1 and CDR2 are MDHEN and SYDVKM. CDR3 length equals 16 residues. The V end was cut by 6 bases, the J end by 1 base, with 18 bases between. The CDR3 spells CASRGQSTNSNYGYTF. In DNA form, the CDR3 reads TGTGCCAGCAGAGGACAGTCCACAAACAGTAACTATGGCTACACCTTC.

V and J are TRBV5-6 and TRBJ1-6; D unresolved. The V end lost 2 bases, the J end lost 4 bases, and 10 bases lay between the germline ends. The V gene's germline CDR1 is SGHDT and CDR2 YYEEEE. The CDR3 is made up of 15 amino acids. The DNA for the CDR3 is TGTGCCAGCAGCTTATGGCCAGATTATAATTCACCCCTCCACTTT. Translating it yields CASSLWPDYNSPLHF.

V is TRBV28 and J is TRBJ2-7; D is ambiguous. With 3 bases removed from V and 3 bases from J, the gap between germline ends came to 6 bases. The CDR3 runs 12 residues. The germline V gene has CDR1 MDHEN and CDR2 SYDVKM. This CDR3 is CASSLEHYEQYF. For the CDR3, the DNA is TGTGCCAGCAGTTTGGAGCACTACGAGCAGTACTTC.

The J gene is TRBJ2-1, the V gene TRBV4-1; D is ambiguous. V gave up 0 bases and J gave up 5 bases, with 11 bases separating them. The CDR3 is 15 residues long. The germline CDR1 and CDR2 sequences are MGHRA and YSYEKL. The CDR3 spells CASSQDGQVNNEQFF. CDR3 in DNA: TGCGCCAGCAGCCAAGATGGGCAGGTTAACAATGAGCAGTTCTTC.

The CDR3 region has the DNA TGTGCCACCTCCCATCGGAACAGGGCCACAGATACGCAGTATTTT. This encodes CATSHRNRATDTQYF. The gene calls are TRBV6-5 and TRBJ2-3, with D possibly being TRBD1 (6 bases). The CDR3 is 15 amino acids. Germline CDR1 MNHEY, CDR2 SVGAGI. V lost 10 bases to trimming and J lost 2 bases, with 19 bases between them.

The rearrangement links TRBV27 to TRBJ1-6; possibly TRBD1 for D (5 bases). Germline CDR1 reads MNHEY; CDR2 reads SMNVEV (reference sequence). The CDR3 covers 13 residues. The V end lost 6 bases, the J end lost 9 bases, and 12 bases lay between the germline ends. The CDR3 protein is CASRAGLFSPLHF. The CDR3 DNA reads TGTGCCAGCAGAGCAGGGCTATTTTCACCCCTCCACTTT.

The rearrangement links TRBV5-6 to TRBJ1-1; D unresolved. Trimming shortened V by 2 bases and J by 0 bases, and 14 bases separated the two germline ends. CDR1 is SGHDT, CDR2 YYEEEE, per germline. CDR3 length equals 16 residues. CDR3 nucleotide sequence: TGTGCCAGCAGCTTAGTCACCCTCGGTTTGAACACTGAAGCTTTCTTT. It encodes CASSLVTLGLNTEAFF.

In this sample, this clone turned up once. The chain combines TRBV15 with TRBJ1-5; the D gene is possibly TRBD1 (6 bases). V was clipped by 8 bases and J by 7 bases, with 24 bases between them. Germline V lookup: CDR1 LNHNV, CDR2 YYDKDF (reference sequence). The CDR3 runs 16 residues. The CDR3 loop reads CATQAGEGRGRQPQHF. The CDR3 DNA follows: TGTGCCACCCAAGCAGGGGAGGGTAGGGGACGGCAGCCCCAGCATTTT.

J is TRBJ1-1 and V is TRBV5-1; D unresolved. CDR3 length equals 12 residues. V lost 3 bases and J lost 10, with 13 bases in between. Germline CDR1 SGHRS, CDR2 YFSETQ. This CDR3 is CASSSDFETAFF. The CDR3 bases are TGCGCCAGCAGCTCGGACTTCGAAACAGCTTTCTTT. Complete variable domain (other parts from reference TRBV5-1 and TRBJ1-1): KAGVTQTPRYLIKTRGQQVTLSCSPISGHRSVSWYQQTPGQGLQFLFEYFSETQRNKGNFPGRFSGRQFSNSRSEMNVSTLELGDSALYLCASSSDFETAFFGQGTRLTVV.

The CDR3 sequence is CASAPWGVSGNTIYF. The CDR3 region has the DNA TGTGCCAGCGCCCCTTGGGGGGTCTCTGGAAACACCATATATTTT. The chain carries TRBV27 and TRBJ1-3, with D possibly being TRBD1 (5 bases). V lost 8 bases and J 0 bases, leaving 14 bases between the germline ends. Germline CDR1 and CDR2: MNHEY and SMNVEV (reference sequence). The CDR3 is 15 residues long.

The chain is built from TRBV9 and TRBJ2-1; 10 bases fit TRBD2. Trimming at V came to 2 bases and at J to 6 bases, leaving 5 bases not matched to a gene. The V gene's germline CDR1 is SGDLS and CDR2 YYNGEE. The CDR3 sequence is 15 residues long. The CDR3 bases are TGTGCCAGCAGCGTCCGACTAGCGGGTGCCAATGAGCAGTTCTTC. It is translated as CASSVRLAGANEQFF. Based on the CDR3 plus reference TRBV9 and TRBJ2-1, the full variable domain is DSGVTQTPKHLITATGQRVTLRCSPRSGDLSVYWYQQSLDQGLQFLIQYYNGEERAKGNILERFSAQQFPDLHSELNLSSLELGDSALYFCASSVRLAGANEQFFGPGTRLTVL.

This clone was detected a few times. The chain combines TRBV2 with TRBJ1-1; a weak D match, TRBD1 (6 bases). This CDR3 has 13 residues. Trimming left V 3 bases short and J 3 bases short, with 8 bases between. CDR1 SNHLY and CDR2 FYNNEI come from the germline V gene. CDR3 loop: CASSDRGYTEAFF. CDR3 coding DNA: TGTGCCAGCAGTGACAGGGGCTACACTGAAGCTTTCTTT.

This sequence joins TRBV5-1 and TRBJ1-2, with a possible D match to TRBD1 (6 bases). Germline CDR1 SGHRS, CDR2 YFSETQ. The CDR3 is made up of 15 amino acids. The germline V and J ends were trimmed by 4 bases and 5 bases, with 18 bases remaining between them. In DNA, the CDR3 is TGCGCCAGCAGCCCGACCTTAGGGACAAATTATGGCTACACCTTC. It specifies CASSPTLGTNYGYTF. Combining the CDR3 with reference TRBV5-1 and TRBJ1-2 gives the whole variable domain KAGVTQTPRYLIKTRGQQVTLSCSPISGHRSVSWYQQTPGQGLQFLFEYFSETQRNKGNFPGRFSGRQFSNSRSEMNVSTLELGDSALYLCASSPTLGTNYGYTFGSGTRLTVV.

The chain is built from TRBV27 and TRBJ1-2; D is ambiguous. Germline V gene sequence: CDR1 MNHEY, CDR2 SMNVEV (reference sequence). This CDR3 is 13 amino acids long. V was pared by 3 bases and J by 6 bases, with 11 bases between. The CDR3 here is CASSLIGDDGYTF. CDR3 coding DNA: TGTGCCAGCAGTTTGATCGGGGATGATGGCTACACCTTC.

The chain has TRBV7-9 and TRBJ2-3; 9 bases map to TRBD1. There are 13 residues in the CDR3. V trimming: 11 bases; J trimming: 5 bases; junction bases outside the gene matches: 8. The germline gives CDR1 SEHNR, CDR2 FQNEAQ (reference sequence). The CDR3 loop is CAARLTGGDTQYF. DNA for the CDR3: TGTGCCGCACGGTTGACAGGGGGAGATACGCAGTATTTT.

This rearrangement joins TRBV5-1 to TRBJ2-2; TRBD2 aligns across 9 bases. Germline loops: CDR1 SGHRS, CDR2 YFSETQ. The CDR3 extends over 17 amino acids. Unmatched junction bases numbered 5, after V lost 0 bases and J lost 2 bases. The CDR3 reads CASSLDSSGTNTGELFF. For the CDR3, the DNA is TGCGCCAGCAGCTTGGATTCTAGCGGGACTAACACCGGGGAGCTGTTTTTT.

V usage is TRBV6-1 and J usage is TRBJ1-2; possible D gene TRBD1, 5 bases. The V end lost 0 bases, the J end lost 3 bases, and 17 bases lay between the germline ends. This CDR3 has 17 residues. CDR1 and CDR2 (germline): MNHNS, SASEGT. This CDR3 reads CASSEATVQARYYGYTF. Here the CDR3 DNA reads TGTGCCAGCAGTGAAGCGACAGTCCAGGCGCGATACTATGGCTACACCTTC.

The rearrangement links TRBV6-2 or TRBV6-3 to TRBJ1-5; unclear D gene. Germline CDR1 MNHEY, CDR2 SVGEGT. Trimming removed 2 bases at V and 6 bases at J, with 8 bases between. The CDR3 is made up of 13 amino acids. This CDR3 is CASSYTGGQPQHF. CDR3 bases: TGTGCCAGCAGTTACACCGGAGGTCAGCCCCAGCATTTT.

V is TRBV10-1 and J is TRBJ2-7; D may be TRBD2 (5 bases). V was trimmed by 2 bases and J by 2 bases, leaving 16 bases between them. The CDR3 runs to 16 residues. The germline V gene encodes CDR1 WNHNN and CDR2 SYGVQD (reference sequence). CDR3 sequence reads: CASSERMETLAYEQYF. The CDR3 coding sequence is TGCGCCAGCAGTGAGCGTATGGAGACACTAGCCTACGAGCAGTACTTC.

The rearrangement links TRBV25-1 to TRBJ2-3; TRBD2 matches at 7 bases. V was clipped by 2 bases and J by 5 bases; unmatched bases: 10. Germline-derived CDR1 and CDR2 are MGHDK and SYGVNS. This CDR3 contains 16 residues. The DNA for the CDR3 is TGTGCCAGCAGTGAAGGGGGTGCGGGAGATTTAGATACGCAGTATTTT. Translated: CASSEGGAGDLDTQYF.

This sequence joins TRBV6-5 and TRBJ2-7; 7 positions match TRBD1. The CDR3 spans 15 residues. CDR1 is MNHEY, CDR2 SVGAGI, per germline. After removal of 6 bases from V and 3 bases from J, the junction contained 11 bases not matched to a gene. CDR3 DNA sequence: TGTGCCAGCAGGGGTAACCCCACAGGGGACTACGAGCAGTACTTC. This codes for CASRGNPTGDYEQYF.

The chain couples TRBV15 to TRBJ2-7; TRBD1 matches at 7 bases. CDR3 length: 14 amino acids. Germline V gives CDR1 LNHNV, CDR2 YYDKDF (reference sequence). With V trimmed by 4 bases and J by 7 bases, 10 bases remained unmatched. CDR3 sequence reads: CATSKSDRDSEQYF. For the CDR3, the DNA is TGTGCCACCAGCAAAAGCGACCGGGACAGTGAGCAGTACTTC.

This chain links TRBV28 with TRBJ1-1; D remains unclear. CDR3 length: 14 residues. Germline V gene data show CDR1 as MDHEN and CDR2 as SYDVKM. V lost 7 bases and J lost 7, with 19 bases in between. The CDR3 sequence: CASKKRTGANEAFF. CDR3 nucleotide sequence: TGTGCCAGCAAAAAGCGAACGGGAGCGAATGAAGCTTTCTTT.

This chain links TRBV3-1 (or the pseudogene TRBV3-2) with TRBJ2-3, with 11 bases aligning to TRBD2. Per germline, CDR1 LGHDT and CDR2 YNNKEL (reference sequence). The CDR3 is made up of 18 amino acids. V lost 4 bases and J lost 0; bases outside the gene matches: 9. The CDR3 region is CASSPIVAGGPSTDTQYF. As DNA, the CDR3 is TGTGCCAGCAGCCCTATAGTAGCGGGAGGGCCTAGCACAGATACGCAGTATTTT.

The chain links TRBV5-5 to TRBJ1-5, with a tentative D call TRBD1 (5 bases). Per germline, CDR1 SGHKS and CDR2 YYEKEE (reference sequence). The V and J ends lost 3 bases and 4 bases respectively, with 11 bases between them. The CDR3 covers 14 residues. CDR3 sequence reads: CASSYLPGNQPQHF. The CDR3 DNA reads as TGTGCCAGCAGCTACCTACCAGGGAATCAGCCCCAGCATTTT.

V is TRBV30 and J is TRBJ2-7, with unresolved D. V lost 2 bases and J 5 bases, leaving 16 bases between the germline ends. CDR1 is GTSNPN and CDR2 is SVGIG in the germline V gene (reference sequence). The CDR3 totals 14 residues. CDR3 DNA sequence: TGTGCCTGGAGTCGACGAGACTCGCACCACGAGCAGTACTTC. Residues: CAWSRRDSHHEQYF.